These 31 T cell receptor beta chains were sequenced from one sample in a study of patients and donors after allogeneic stem cell transplantation. TCRdb processed the RT-PCR reads anew with MiXCR; each CDR3 protein has one entry. The profile shows over 1,500 distinct CDR3 sequences, around 3.8% of them singletons. What was sequenced was blood, either unsorted or a sorted T cell fraction (not recorded which). Receptors originate from a human donor who was either an allogeneic HSCT recipient or a stem cell or donor lymphocyte infusion donor (not recorded which). It is not recorded whose cells these are; they may come from a transplant donor.

This clonotype is large by share. The rearrangement uses TRBV6-2 or TRBV6-3 and TRBJ2-3; 8 bases line up with TRBD2. V shed 2 bases and J 4 bases; nucleotides not matched to a gene: 5. Germline CDR1 reads MNHEY; CDR2 reads SVGEGT. This CDR3 is 15 amino acids long. CDR3 nucleotides: TGTGCCAGCAGTTACCTCGGGAGGGGAGCAGATACGCAGTATTTT. This sequence encodes CASSYLGRGADTQYF.

This clonotype showed up just a few times. The V and J genes are TRBV5-5 and TRBJ2-3; D is ambiguous. Germline values: CDR1 SGHKS, CDR2 YYEKEE (reference sequence). The germline V and J ends were trimmed by 2 bases and 6 bases, with 7 bases remaining between them. CDR3 length: 12 amino acids. DNA for the CDR3: TGTGCCAGCAGCTTCGAGGCGGATACGCAGTATTTT. Translated, it gives CASSFEADTQYF.

Judged by abundance, this clonotype is large. The CDR3 coding sequence is TGTGCCAGCAGTTACGCTAGTGCGAACCAAGAGACCCAGTACTTC. Its translation: CASSYASANQETQYF. This chain joins TRBV6-2 or TRBV6-3 and TRBJ2-5; D is unresolved. V was cut by 2 bases and J by 0 bases, with 10 bases left in between. This CDR3 is built from 15 residues. Germline CDR1 MNHEY, CDR2 SVGEGT.

In its sample, this clonotype is medium-sized. The chain uses TRBV14 and TRBJ1-2; 8 positions agree with TRBD1. The CDR3 runs to 13 residues. The trim removed 5 bases at V and 7 bases at J, leaving 6 bases unmatched. Germline-derived CDR1 and CDR2 are SGHDN and FVKESK. The CDR3 region has the DNA TGTGCCAGCAGCGTGACAGGGGTGGCTGGCTACACCTTC. This translates into CASSVTGVAGYTF.

The table lists this clonotype with a few counts. CDR3 DNA sequence: TGTGCCAGCAGCTTCGGGAGCGGGAGTAGGGAGCAGTACTTC. Protein product: CASSFGSGSREQYF. The genes are TRBV7-2 and TRBJ2-7, with TRBD2 identical over 8 bases. V dropped 3 bases and J dropped 7; count of bases not matched to a gene: 8. The CDR3 contains 14 residues. Germline assignment: CDR1 SGHTA and CDR2 FQGNSA.

The sample holds a few counts of this clonotype. The chain recombines TRBV6-2 or TRBV6-3 with TRBJ1-1; 9 nucleotides line up with TRBD1. V shed 5 bases and J 5 bases; nucleotides not matched to a gene: 9. CDR3 size: 15 residues. Germline loops: CDR1 MNHEY, CDR2 SVGEGT. CDR3 in amino acids: CASSPIGTGRTEAFF. CDR3 DNA sequence: TGTGCCAGCAGTCCGATCGGGACAGGGAGGACTGAAGCTTTCTTT.

This chain uses TRBV20-1 with TRBJ2-1; 9 bases fit TRBD2. After removal of 0 bases from V and 0 bases from J, the junction contained 9 bases not matched to a gene. CDR3 length: 18 residues. CDR1 is DFQATT and CDR2 is SNEGSKA in the germline V gene (reference sequence). CDR3 nucleotide sequence: TGCAGTGCTAGAGATTCCAGCGGGAGGACTAGCTCCTACAATGAGCAGTTCTTC. It yields the protein CSARDSSGRTSSYNEQFF.

By share, this clonotype ranks as medium-sized. The chain is built from TRBV7-9 and TRBJ2-3, with 11 bases lining up with TRBD2. V lost 11 bases, J lost 7 bases, and 8 bases stayed unmatched. Germline V gives CDR1 SEHNR, CDR2 FQNEAQ (reference sequence). This CDR3 spans 13 amino acids. In nucleotides, the CDR3 is TGTGCCTTCACGGGACTAGCGGATCATACGCAGTATTTT. It encodes CAFTGLADHTQYF.

The chain has TRBV20-1 and TRBJ2-7; 8 nucleotides agree with TRBD2. The CDR3 has 15 amino acids. Germline CDR1 DFQATT, CDR2 SNEGSKA (reference sequence). V gave up 0 bases and J gave up 5 bases; unmatched junction bases: 9. The DNA of the CDR3 is TGCAGTGCTAGAGATGGAGCGGGAGCGGCCCACGAGCAGTACTTC. It yields the protein CSARDGAGAAHEQYF.

By proportion, this clonotype is large (0.1 to 1%). The chain joins TRBV12-3 or TRBV12-4 to TRBJ1-1; D is possibly TRBD1 (5 bases). Trimming took 2 bases from V and 4 from J, leaving 11 bases between them. The CDR3 extends over 14 amino acids. The CDR3 protein is CASSLTGTSTEAFF. The CDR3 nucleotides read TGTGCCAGCAGTTTAACAGGTACGAGCACTGAAGCTTTCTTT.

This clonotype counts as large. The genes are TRBV7-9 and TRBJ2-1, with TRBD2 matching over 12 bases. Germline CDR1 SEHNR, CDR2 FQNEAQ (reference sequence). The CDR3 is 16 residues long. Germline trimming cut 5 bases from V and 0 bases from J; bases unmatched to any gene: 2. The CDR3 reads CASSGLAGSSYNEQFF. The CDR3 DNA sequence: TGTGCCAGCAGCGGACTAGCGGGGAGCTCCTACAATGAGCAGTTCTTC.

This clonotype is labeled medium-sized. CDR3 nucleotides: TGTGCCAGCAGCTTAATGGTTCAGGCGCAGTATTTT. Translated: CASSLMVQAQYF. This chain joins TRBV7-9 and TRBJ2-3; D unresolved. Trimming left V 2 bases short and J 10 bases short, with 10 bases between. Germline CDR1 and CDR2: SEHNR and FQNEAQ (reference sequence). This CDR3 contains 12 residues.

This clonotype is medium-sized in the sample. This chain links TRBV7-2 with TRBJ2-3; 11 positions agree with TRBD2. CDR3 size: 14 residues. Germline CDR1 and CDR2: SGHTA and FQGNSA. Losses at the gene ends were 5 bases for V and 11 bases for J; bases not matched to a gene: 9. The CDR3 DNA reads as TGTGCCAGCAGCCGGACTAGCGGGCCCTTGCGGCAGTATTTT. This gives the protein CASSRTSGPLRQYF.

This clonotype is judged medium-sized (0.01 to 0.1%). This sequence joins TRBV5-4 and TRBJ2-3, with D perhaps matching TRBD1 (6 bases). This CDR3 region has 14 residues. Trimming shortened V by 3 bases and J by 0 bases, and 8 bases separated the two germline ends. Germline CDR1 is SGHNT and CDR2 is YYREEE (reference sequence). This chain's CDR3 is CASSWDKSTDTQYF. The CDR3 DNA reads TGTGCCAGCAGCTGGGACAAGAGCACAGATACGCAGTATTTT.

In its sample, this clonotype is medium-sized. The chain combines TRBV5-6 with TRBJ2-7; D ambiguous. The V end was cut by 0 bases, the J end by 9 bases, with 13 bases between. CDR1 and CDR2 (germline): SGHDT, YYEEEE. The CDR3 length is 13 residues. The CDR3 here is CASSLDGSTRQYF. CDR3 nucleotides: TGTGCCAGCAGCTTGGACGGATCTACGAGGCAGTACTTC.

This clonotype is judged medium-sized (0.01 to 0.1%). This chain links TRBV7-2 with TRBJ1-6; 8 positions match TRBD1. CDR1 is SGHTA and CDR2 is FQGNSA in the germline V gene. CDR3 length: 14 residues. J lost 6 bases, V lost 8 bases, and 6 bases had no gene match. CDR3 loop: CASGGTGLNSPLHF. CDR3 DNA sequence: TGTGCCAGCGGAGGGACAGGCCTTAATTCACCCCTCCACTTT. Using reference TRBV7-2 and TRBJ1-6 for the parts outside the CDR3, the full variable domain is GAGVSQSPSNKVTEKGKDVELRCDPISGHTALYWYRQSLGQGLEFLIYFQGNSAPDKSGLPSDRFSAERTGGSVSTLTIQRTQQEDSAVYLCASGGTGLNSPLHFGNGTRLTVT.

This clonotype was recorded a few times. The chain carries TRBV20-1 and TRBJ2-3, with D perhaps being TRBD1 or TRBD2 (5 bases each). The CDR3 spans 15 residues. CDR1 is DFQATT and CDR2 is SNEGSKA in the germline V gene (reference sequence). V lost 0 bases and J lost 2, with 12 bases in between. CDR3 coding DNA: TGCAGTGCTAGAGATCCCCGGGGACCCACAGATACGCAGTATTTT. The encoded protein is CSARDPRGPTDTQYF.

Relative to its sample, this clonotype is medium-sized. The chain recombines TRBV6-2 or TRBV6-3 with TRBJ1-2; TRBD1 aligns across 8 bases. This CDR3 contains 12 residues. J was trimmed by 3 bases and V by 10 bases; bases with no gene match: 4. Germline V lookup: CDR1 MNHEY, CDR2 SVGEGT. Written as DNA, the CDR3 is TGTGCCACCTCGGACAGGGACTATGGCTACACCTTC. Translation: CATSDRDYGYTF.

The chain employs TRBV28 and TRBJ2-7; D is unclear. Germline assignment: CDR1 MDHEN and CDR2 SYDVKM. Trimming shortened V by 4 bases and J by 2 bases, and 6 bases separated the two germline ends. This CDR3 comprises 12 residues. Here the CDR3 reads CASSYGPYEQYF. For the CDR3, the DNA is TGTGCCAGCAGTTATGGACCCTACGAGCAGTACTTC.

By share, this clonotype ranks as large. The chain's CDR3 is CASSPGQAGANVLTF. CDR3 DNA: TGTGCCAGCAGCCCCGGACAGGCTGGGGCCAACGTCCTGACTTTC. The chain has TRBV12-3 or TRBV12-4 and TRBJ2-6, with TRBD1 matching 7 bases. The CDR3 totals 15 residues. Trimming cost V 6 bases and J 2 bases; bases outside gene matches: 4.

This clonotype has only a few counts. The chain carries TRBV6-2 or TRBV6-3 and TRBJ2-1; 9 positions match TRBD1. CDR1 is MNHEY, CDR2 SVGEGT, per germline. V shed 5 bases, J shed 4 bases, and the junction held 3 bases outside the gene matches. The CDR3 is 14 residues long. CDR3 region: CASSRQGVYNEQFF. CDR3 coding DNA: TGTGCCAGCAGTCGACAGGGGGTATACAATGAGCAGTTCTTC.

This chain connects TRBV7-9 to TRBJ1-2; D gene unclear. V was shortened by 3 bases and J by 6 bases, with 14 bases between the two germline ends. Germline V gives CDR1 SEHNR, CDR2 FQNEAQ (reference sequence). This CDR3 region has 14 residues. The CDR3 coding sequence is TGTGCCAGCAGCTTGACAACCAGCATTCATGGCTACACCTTC. This gives the protein CASSLTTSIHGYTF.

This clonotype was seen a handful of times. The V gene is TRBV7-2, the J gene TRBJ2-4; a weak D match, TRBD1 (7 bases). With 0 bases removed from V and 1 base from J, the gap between germline ends came to 10 bases. This CDR3 comprises 16 residues. Germline assignment: CDR1 SGHTA and CDR2 FQGNSA. CDR3 coding DNA: TGTGCCAGCAGCTTAGCGGCAGGGGGGGCCAAAAACATTCAGTACTTC. It encodes CASSLAAGGAKNIQYF.

Within the sample, this clonotype is medium-sized. This sequence joins TRBV29-1 and TRBJ2-1; D unresolved. From germline, CDR1 is SQVTM and CDR2 ANQGSEA. Trimming left V 4 bases short and J 2 bases short, with 9 bases between. The CDR3 runs 13 residues. In DNA, the CDR3 is TGCAGCGTTGGTTTAGTCGCCTACAATGAGCAGTTCTTC. It codes for CSVGLVAYNEQFF.

In its sample, this clonotype was seen a few times. This chain links TRBV12-3 or TRBV12-4 with TRBJ1-5; weak D call: TRBD1 (6 bases). With 2 bases removed from V and 0 bases from J, the gap between germline ends came to 17 bases. The CDR3 loop spans 18 amino acids. The chain's CDR3 is CASSLRGAPFNSNQPQHF. Here the CDR3 DNA reads TGTGCCAGCAGTTTACGGGGGGCCCCATTCAATAGCAATCAGCCCCAGCATTTT.

This clonotype is deemed medium-sized. In nucleotides, the CDR3 is TGTGCCATCAGTGACGGCTACTCCAATCAGTACTTC. This codes for CAISDGYSNQYF. The chain has TRBV10-3 and TRBJ2-4; D remains unclear. Germline CDR1 and CDR2: ENHRY and SYGVKD. The ends were cut back, 3 bases at V and 12 bases at J, with 12 bases in the middle. The CDR3 runs to 12 residues.

A remark on this clonotype: At one end, the junction sequence differs from germline, possibly due to a read error. The chain is built from TRBV6-2 or TRBV6-3 and TRBJ1-1; possibly TRBD1 for D (6 bases). The CDR3 is made up of 13 amino acids. Germline V gene sequence: CDR1 MNHEY, CDR2 SVGEGT. The CDR3 is CACRGGMNTEAFF. The CDR3 region has the DNA TGTGCCTGCAGGGGCGGAATGAACACTGAAGCTTTCTTT.

In its sample, this clonotype ranks as large. V and J are TRBV12-3 or TRBV12-4 and TRBJ2-1; D remains ambiguous. Trimming took 2 bases from V and 7 from J, leaving 9 bases between them. The CDR3 contains 13 residues. CDR3 DNA: TGTGCCAGCAGTTTATCGTTGGGTAATGAGCAGTTCTTC. This translates into CASSLSLGNEQFF.

The rearrangement joins TRBV25-1 to TRBJ2-7; D is perhaps TRBD1 or TRBD2 (5 bases each). V dropped 4 bases and J dropped 2 bases, with 15 bases sitting between them. CDR1 and CDR2 (germline): MGHDK, SYGVNS. This CDR3 region has 15 residues. CDR3 in DNA: TGTGCCAGCAGTGCCCGGGACGGTTGGGCCTACGAGCAGTACTTC. Amino acids: CASSARDGWAYEQYF.

This clonotype is labeled large. The CDR3 sequence is CASSWSLNQPQHF. CDR3 DNA sequence: TGTGCCAGCAGTTGGAGTCTCAATCAGCCCCAGCATTTT. This chain joins TRBV6-2 or TRBV6-3 and TRBJ1-5, with D unresolved. V dropped 4 bases and J dropped 3 bases, with 7 bases sitting between them. The CDR3 consists of 13 residues. CDR1 is MNHEY and CDR2 is SVGEGT in the germline V gene.

By share, this clonotype counts as medium-sized. The rearrangement uses TRBV14 and TRBJ2-1, with D unresolved. Germline lookup yields CDR1 SGHDN and CDR2 FVKESK. This CDR3 spans 11 amino acids. The ends were cut back, 1 base at V and 12 bases at J, with 7 bases in the middle. The CDR3 coding sequence is TGTGCCAGCAGCCAAGCAAAGGTGCAGTTCTTC. Protein product: CASSQAKVQFF.